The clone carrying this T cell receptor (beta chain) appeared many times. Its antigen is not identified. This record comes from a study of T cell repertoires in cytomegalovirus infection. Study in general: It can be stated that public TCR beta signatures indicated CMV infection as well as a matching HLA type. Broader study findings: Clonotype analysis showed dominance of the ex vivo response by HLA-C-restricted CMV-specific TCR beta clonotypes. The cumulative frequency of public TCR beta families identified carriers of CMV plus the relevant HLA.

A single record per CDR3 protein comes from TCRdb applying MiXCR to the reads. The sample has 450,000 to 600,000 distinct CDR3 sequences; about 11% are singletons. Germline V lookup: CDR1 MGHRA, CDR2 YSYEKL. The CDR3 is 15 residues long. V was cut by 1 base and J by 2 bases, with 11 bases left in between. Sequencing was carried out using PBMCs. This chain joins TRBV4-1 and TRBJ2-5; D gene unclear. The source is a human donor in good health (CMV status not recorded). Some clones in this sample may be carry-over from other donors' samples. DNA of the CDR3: TGCGCCAGCAGCCAAGTGCCGACTTCACAAGAGACCCAGTACTTC. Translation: CASSQVPTSQETQYF.